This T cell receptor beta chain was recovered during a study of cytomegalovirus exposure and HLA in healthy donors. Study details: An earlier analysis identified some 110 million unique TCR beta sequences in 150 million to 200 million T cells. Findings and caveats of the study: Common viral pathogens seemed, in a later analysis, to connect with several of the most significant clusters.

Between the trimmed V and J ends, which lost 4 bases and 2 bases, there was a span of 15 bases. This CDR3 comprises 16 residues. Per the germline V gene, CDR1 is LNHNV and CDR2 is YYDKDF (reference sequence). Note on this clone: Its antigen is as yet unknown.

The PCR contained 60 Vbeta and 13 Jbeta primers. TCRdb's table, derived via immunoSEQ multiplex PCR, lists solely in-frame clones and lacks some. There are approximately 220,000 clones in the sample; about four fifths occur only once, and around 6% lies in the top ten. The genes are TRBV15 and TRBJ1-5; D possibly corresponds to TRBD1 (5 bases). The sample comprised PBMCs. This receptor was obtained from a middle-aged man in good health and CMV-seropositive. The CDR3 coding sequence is TGTGCCACCAGCAACGGGACTATAACGGGCAATCAGCCCCAGCATTTT. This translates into CATSNGTITGNQPQHF.